Reported below is one T cell receptor (beta chain). This sample was included in a study of blood T cell repertoires in COVID-19. Study-wide background: Acute and convalescent COVID-19 samples came from the United States, Italy and Spain.

Assay used: immunoSEQ multiplex PCR; TCRdb lists only in-frame clones, some missing. The sample lists about 130,000 clones, roughly 80% occurring once. Germline V CDR1 and CDR2: MNHEY, SVGAGI. Trimming took off 7 bases at V and 2 bases at J, with 10 bases between the two ends. The CDR3 has 13 residues. This TCR derives from a woman in her 30s who had recovered from COVID-19. V usage is TRBV6-5 and J usage is TRBJ2-3, with D perhaps matching TRBD2 (5 bases). The specimen was peripheral blood. In DNA form, the CDR3 reads TGTGCCAGCACCCGGGATACCACAGATACGCAGTATTTT. The encoded protein is CASTRDTTDTQYF.